This is a list of T cell receptor beta chains from one sample in a study of T cell repertoires in cytomegalovirus infection. TCRdb fed the reads into MiXCR, producing one record per CDR3 protein. In the table there are about 890,000 distinct CDR3 sequences, around 29% of which are singletons. These receptors' antigens are unknown. The input for sequencing was cultured CD8+ T cells from PBMCs, taken from culture after CMV antigen stimulation. These receptors were taken from a human donor in good health (CMV status not recorded). Some clones in this sample may be carry-over from other donors' samples. Each CDR3 is given with its conserved first and last residue. A D gene is named only where the DNA matches it firmly.

D: TRBD1; V: TRBV12-3/TRBV12-4; J: TRBJ1-6; CDR3: CASRFRDRGGSPLHF
D: NA; V: TRBV19; J: TRBJ1-2; CDR3: CASNPGVGTIYGYTF
D: NA; V: TRBV6-2/TRBV6-3; J: TRBJ2-5; CDR3: CASRSSPPGYQETQYF
D: NA; V: TRBV9; J: TRBJ1-2; CDR3: CASSVDRQATHGYTF
D: NA; V: TRBV7-6; J: TRBJ2-2; CDR3: CASSLGVGNTGELFF
D: NA; V: TRBV7-2; J: TRBJ1-1; CDR3: CANSDPWAGEWTEAFF
D: NA; V: TRBV10-3; J: TRBJ2-1; CDR3: CAIAGQYNEQFF
D: NA; V: TRBV20-1; J: TRBJ1-2; CDR3: CSALGQAEANYGYTF
D: TRBD2; V: TRBV12-3/TRBV12-4; J: TRBJ2-7; CDR3: CASSQGLVPYEQYF
D: NA; V: TRBV9; J: TRBJ2-3; CDR3: CASSEARGPPSTDTQYF
D: TRBD1; V: TRBV19; J: TRBJ1-5; CDR3: CASSDRTGRYSNQPQHF
D: TRBD1; V: TRBV7-9; J: TRBJ1-6; CDR3: CASSHDRGPDSPLHF
D: NA; V: TRBV27; J: TRBJ1-6; CDR3: CASSPSYPPGRNSPLHF
D: NA; V: TRBV7-3; J: TRBJ2-1; CDR3: CASSLSPAVYNEQFF
D: TRBD2; V: TRBV7-9; J: TRBJ2-3; CDR3: CASSSLAGGLTDTQYF
D: TRBD1; V: TRBV6-2/TRBV6-3; J: TRBJ2-1; CDR3: CASSYTGTGGLYNEQFF
D: TRBD2; V: TRBV27; J: TRBJ2-1; CDR3: CASVAGGHYEQFF
D: NA; V: TRBV24-1; J: TRBJ1-2; CDR3: CASRGGPNYGYTF
D: TRBD2; V: TRBV24-1; J: TRBJ2-1; CDR3: CATSDLSGGDNEQFF
D: NA; V: TRBV28; J: TRBJ1-5; CDR3: CASSLFSGASNQPQHF
D: NA; V: TRBV11-2; J: TRBJ2-1; CDR3: CASSLEGQWAGNEQFF
D: NA; V: TRBV20-1; J: TRBJ1-2; CDR3: CSARGQMNYGYTF
D: NA; V: TRBV7-6; J: TRBJ2-3; CDR3: CASSLGPTQYF
D: NA; V: TRBV5-8; J: TRBJ2-1; CDR3: CASSSGPGFSHNEQFF
D: NA; V: TRBV7-6; J: TRBJ1-1; CDR3: CASSAGDGLNTEAFF
D: NA; V: TRBV5-8; J: TRBJ2-1; CDR3: CASSFGGLRDEQFF
D: NA; V: TRBV6-6; J: TRBJ1-3; CDR3: CASSYLAAGGNTIYF
D: NA; V: TRBV19; J: TRBJ2-2; CDR3: CASSPTGRWLFF
D: NA; V: TRBV27; J: TRBJ2-5; CDR3: CASTCRGDSGYF
D: TRBD1; V: TRBV7-2; J: TRBJ1-1; CDR3: CASSSRTGYMNTEAFF
D: NA; V: TRBV19; J: TRBJ1-5; CDR3: CASSIWINQPQHF
D: NA; V: TRBV6-1; J: TRBJ2-7; CDR3: CASRDYRGGFYEQYF
D: NA; V: TRBV19; J: TRBJ2-1; CDR3: CASSISKYNEQFF
D: NA; V: TRBV28; J: TRBJ1-1; CDR3: CASSWTVAEAFF
D: NA; V: TRBV6-5; J: TRBJ2-2; CDR3: CASSYETANTGELFF
D: TRBD1; V: TRBV7-6; J: TRBJ1-5; CDR3: CASSLDPGGDGNQPQHF
D: NA; V: TRBV6-1; J: TRBJ2-7; CDR3: CASSGGPTYEQYF
D: NA; V: TRBV7-9; J: TRBJ1-5; CDR3: CASSLGQANQPQHF
D: NA; V: TRBV24-1; J: TRBJ2-3; CDR3: CATSGRDTAPTDTQYF
D: TRBD1; V: TRBV11-1; J: TRBJ2-3; CDR3: CASSPRTGVRTDTQYF
D: TRBD1; V: TRBV27; J: TRBJ1-2; CDR3: CASSSTGAGYGYTF
D: NA; V: TRBV27; J: TRBJ1-1; CDR3: CASSSQEWGSGTEAFF
D: NA; V: TRBV7-6; J: TRBJ1-4; CDR3: CASSLEVTPGPTEKLFF
D: NA; V: TRBV19; J: TRBJ1-2; CDR3: CASSSTWNYGYTF
D: TRBD1; V: TRBV7-2; J: TRBJ2-4; CDR3: CASSFPVDRGQAKNIQYF
D: NA; V: TRBV28; J: TRBJ2-3; CDR3: CASTDGERDTQYF
D: TRBD1; V: TRBV6-5; J: TRBJ1-2; CDR3: CASSDGTGDIVYGYTF
D: NA; V: TRBV20-1; J: TRBJ2-4; CDR3: CSARDRFVAKNIQYF
D: TRBD1; V: TRBV6-2/TRBV6-3; J: TRBJ2-2; CDR3: CASSYSRDRDTNTGELFF
D: NA; V: TRBV20-1; J: TRBJ1-1; CDR3: CSARDHRLGPEAFF